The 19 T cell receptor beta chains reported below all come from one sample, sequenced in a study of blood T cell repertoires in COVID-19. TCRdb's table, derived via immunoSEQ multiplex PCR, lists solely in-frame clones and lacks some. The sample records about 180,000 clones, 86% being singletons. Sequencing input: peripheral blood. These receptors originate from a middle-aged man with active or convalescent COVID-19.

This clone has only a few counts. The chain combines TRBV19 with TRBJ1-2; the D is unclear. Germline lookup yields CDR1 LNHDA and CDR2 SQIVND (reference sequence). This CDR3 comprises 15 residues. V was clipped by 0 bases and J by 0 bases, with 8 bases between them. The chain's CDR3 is CASSIEPVANYGYTF. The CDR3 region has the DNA TGTGCCAGTAGTATAGAGCCGGTTGCTAACTATGGCTACACCTTC.

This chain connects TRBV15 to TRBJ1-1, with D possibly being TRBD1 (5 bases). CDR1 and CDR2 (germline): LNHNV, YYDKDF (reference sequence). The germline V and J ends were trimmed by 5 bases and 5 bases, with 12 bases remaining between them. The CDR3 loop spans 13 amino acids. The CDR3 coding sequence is TGTGCCACCAGCGTAGGCGGGGGGACTGAAGCTTTCTTT. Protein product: CATSVGGGTEAFF.

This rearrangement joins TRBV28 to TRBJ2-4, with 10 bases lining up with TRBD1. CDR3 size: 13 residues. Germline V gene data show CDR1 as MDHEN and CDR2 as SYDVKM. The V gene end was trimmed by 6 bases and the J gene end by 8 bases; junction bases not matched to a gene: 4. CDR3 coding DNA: TGTGCCAGCAGAACGGACAGGGGGGACATTCAGTACTTC. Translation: CASRTDRGDIQYF.

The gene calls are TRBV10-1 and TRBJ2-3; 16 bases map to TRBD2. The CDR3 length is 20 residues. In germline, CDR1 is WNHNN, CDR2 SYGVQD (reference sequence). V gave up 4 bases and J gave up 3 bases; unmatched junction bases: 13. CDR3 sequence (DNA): TGCGCCAGCAGTGTACCGGGACTAGCGGGAGGGCCGAGGAATACAGATACGCAGTATTTT. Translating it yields CASSVPGLAGGPRNTDTQYF.

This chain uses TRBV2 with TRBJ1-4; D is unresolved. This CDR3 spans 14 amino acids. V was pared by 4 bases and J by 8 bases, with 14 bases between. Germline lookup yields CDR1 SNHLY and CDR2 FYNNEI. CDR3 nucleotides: TGTGCCAGCAGTGGCCAGGCCGGCGGGGAAAAACTGTTTTTT. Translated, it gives CASSGQAGGEKLFF.

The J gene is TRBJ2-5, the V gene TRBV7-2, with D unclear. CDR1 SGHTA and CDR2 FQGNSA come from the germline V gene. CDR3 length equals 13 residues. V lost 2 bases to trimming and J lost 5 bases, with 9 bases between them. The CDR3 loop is CASSLLSAETQYF. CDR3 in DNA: TGTGCCAGCAGCTTATTGAGCGCGGAGACCCAGTACTTC.

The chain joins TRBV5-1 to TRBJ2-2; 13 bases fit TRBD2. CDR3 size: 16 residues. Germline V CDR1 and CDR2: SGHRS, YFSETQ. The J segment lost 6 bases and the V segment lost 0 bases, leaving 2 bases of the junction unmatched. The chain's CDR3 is CASSLELAGGPGELFF. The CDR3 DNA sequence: TGCGCCAGCAGCTTGGAACTAGCGGGGGGGCCCGGGGAGCTGTTTTTT.

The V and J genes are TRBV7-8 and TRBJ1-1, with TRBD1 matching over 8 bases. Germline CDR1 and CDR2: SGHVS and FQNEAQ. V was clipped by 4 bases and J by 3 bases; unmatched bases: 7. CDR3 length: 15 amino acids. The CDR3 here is CASSWSRGLDTEAFF. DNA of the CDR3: TGTGCCAGCAGCTGGAGCAGGGGGCTCGACACTGAAGCTTTCTTT.

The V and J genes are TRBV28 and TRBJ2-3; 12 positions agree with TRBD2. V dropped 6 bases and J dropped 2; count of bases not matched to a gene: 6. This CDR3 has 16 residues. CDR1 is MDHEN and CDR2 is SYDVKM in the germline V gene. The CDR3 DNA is TGTGCCAGCAGGCCTGCTAGCGGGAGGGACACAGATACGCAGTATTTT. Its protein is CASRPASGRDTDTQYF.

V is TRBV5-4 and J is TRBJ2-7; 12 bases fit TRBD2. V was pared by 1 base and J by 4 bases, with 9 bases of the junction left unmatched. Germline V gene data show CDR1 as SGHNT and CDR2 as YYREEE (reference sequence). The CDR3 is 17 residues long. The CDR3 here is CASSLWSSGRARYEQYF. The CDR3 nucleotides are TGTGCCAGCAGCTTGTGGTCTAGCGGGAGGGCCCGGTACGAGCAGTACTTC.

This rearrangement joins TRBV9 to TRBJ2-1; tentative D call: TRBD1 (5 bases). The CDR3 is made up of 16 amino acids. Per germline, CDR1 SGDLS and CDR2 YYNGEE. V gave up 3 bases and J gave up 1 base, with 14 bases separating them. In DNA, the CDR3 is TGTGCCAGCAGCGGACGGATGGGGCTGTCCTACAATGAGCAGTTCTTC. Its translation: CASSGRMGLSYNEQFF.

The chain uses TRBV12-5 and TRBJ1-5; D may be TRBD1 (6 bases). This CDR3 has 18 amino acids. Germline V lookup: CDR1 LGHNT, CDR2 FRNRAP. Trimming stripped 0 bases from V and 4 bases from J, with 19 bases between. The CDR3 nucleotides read TGTGCTAGTGGTTTGGTCCCCCCGGGCAGGGGAGGGAATCAGCCCCAGCATTTT. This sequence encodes CASGLVPPGRGGNQPQHF.

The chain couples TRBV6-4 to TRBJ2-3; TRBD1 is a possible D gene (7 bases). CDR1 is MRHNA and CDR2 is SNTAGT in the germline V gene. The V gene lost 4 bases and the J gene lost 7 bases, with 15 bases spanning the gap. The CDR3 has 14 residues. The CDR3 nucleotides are TGTGCCAGCAGTGTTGAGGAGGGGGCGAATACGCAGTATTTT. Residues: CASSVEEGANTQYF.

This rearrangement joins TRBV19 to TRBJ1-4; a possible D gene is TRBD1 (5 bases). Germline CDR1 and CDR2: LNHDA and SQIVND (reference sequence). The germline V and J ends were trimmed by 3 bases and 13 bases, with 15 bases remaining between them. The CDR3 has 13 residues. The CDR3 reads CASSMGPFYPLFF. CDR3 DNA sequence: TGTGCCAGTAGTATGGGGCCTTTTTATCCACTGTTTTTT. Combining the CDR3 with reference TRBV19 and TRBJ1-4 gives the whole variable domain DGGITQSPKYLFRKEGQNVTLSCEQNLNHDAMYWYRQDPGQGLRLIYYSQIVNDFQKGDIAEGYSVSREKKESFPLTVTSAQKNPTAFYLCASSMGPFYPLFFGSGTQLSVL.

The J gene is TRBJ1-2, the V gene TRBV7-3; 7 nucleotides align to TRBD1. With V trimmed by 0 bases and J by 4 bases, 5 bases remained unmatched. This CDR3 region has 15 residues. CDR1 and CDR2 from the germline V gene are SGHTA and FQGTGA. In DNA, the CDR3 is TGTGCCAGCAGCTTAACCCCTCCAGGGGGCTATGGCTACACCTTC. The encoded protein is CASSLTPPGGYGYTF.

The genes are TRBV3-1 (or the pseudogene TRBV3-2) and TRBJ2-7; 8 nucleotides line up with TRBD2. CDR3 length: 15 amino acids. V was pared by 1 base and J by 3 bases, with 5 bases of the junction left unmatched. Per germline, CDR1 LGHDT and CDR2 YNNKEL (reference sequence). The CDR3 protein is CASSQVPLAGYEQYF. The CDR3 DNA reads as TGTGCCAGCAGCCAAGTTCCGCTAGCGGGCTACGAGCAGTACTTC.

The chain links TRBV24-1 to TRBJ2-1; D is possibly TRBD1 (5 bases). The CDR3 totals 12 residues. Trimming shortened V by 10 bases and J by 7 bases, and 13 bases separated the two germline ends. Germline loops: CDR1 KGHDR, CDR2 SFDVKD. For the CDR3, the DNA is TGTGCCACGGGGTATCAGGGAAATGAGCAGTTCTTC. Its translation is CATGYQGNEQFF.

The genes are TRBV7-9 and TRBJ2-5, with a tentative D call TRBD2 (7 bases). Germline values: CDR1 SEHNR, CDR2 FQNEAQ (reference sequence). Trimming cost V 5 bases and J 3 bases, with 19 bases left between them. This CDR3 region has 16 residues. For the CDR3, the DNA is TGTGCCAGCAGCCCCCCAAGGGGGGGCGGGGAAGAGACCCAGTACTTC. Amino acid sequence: CASSPPRGGGEETQYF.

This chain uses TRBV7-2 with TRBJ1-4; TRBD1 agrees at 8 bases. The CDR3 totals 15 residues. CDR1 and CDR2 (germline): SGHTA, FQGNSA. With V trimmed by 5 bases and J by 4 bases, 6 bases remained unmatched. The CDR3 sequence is CASSIQGAHNEKLFF. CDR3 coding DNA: TGTGCCAGCAGCATCCAGGGGGCGCATAATGAAAAACTGTTTTTT.